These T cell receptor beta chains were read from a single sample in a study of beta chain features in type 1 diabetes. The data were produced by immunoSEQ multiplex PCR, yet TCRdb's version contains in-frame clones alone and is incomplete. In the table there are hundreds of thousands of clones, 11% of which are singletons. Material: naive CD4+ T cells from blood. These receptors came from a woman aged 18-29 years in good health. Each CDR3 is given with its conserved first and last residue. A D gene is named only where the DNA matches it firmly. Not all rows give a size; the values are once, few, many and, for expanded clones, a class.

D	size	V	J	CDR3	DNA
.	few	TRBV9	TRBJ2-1	CASSATFGTQRWGEQFF	TGTGCCAGCAGCGCTACCTTCGGGACACAGAGGTGGGGTGAGCAGTTCTTC
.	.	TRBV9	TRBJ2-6	CASRGPGANVLTF	TGTGCCAGCCGGGGGCCTGGGGCCAACGTCCTGACTTTC
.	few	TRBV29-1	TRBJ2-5	CSVEGAYRKEETQYF	TGCAGCGTTGAAGGAGCTTACAGAAAGGAGGAGACCCAGTACTTC
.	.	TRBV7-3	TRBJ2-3	CASSLSGGTDTQYF	TGTGCCAGCAGCCTTAGTGGAGGCACAGATACGCAGTATTTT
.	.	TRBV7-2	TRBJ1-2	CASSLVSASTTF	TGTGCCAGCAGCTTAGTGTCGGCGTCTACCACCTTC
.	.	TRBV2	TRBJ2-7	CASSASAYEQYF	TGTGCCAGCAGTGCTTCGGCCTACGAGCAGTACTTC
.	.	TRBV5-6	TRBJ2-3	CASSLGAGKAQYF	TGTGCCAGCAGCTTGGGGGCGGGGAAGGCGCAGTATTTT
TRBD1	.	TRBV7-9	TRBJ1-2	CASSLAYAGTGDDGYTF	TGTGCCAGCAGCTTAGCCTACGCCGGGACAGGGGATGATGGCTACACCTTC
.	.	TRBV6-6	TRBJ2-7	CASSPTTSSYEQYF	TGTGCCAGCAGTCCCACTACTAGCAGCTACGAGCAGTACTTC
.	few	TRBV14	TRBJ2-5	CASSQLTAGETQYF	TGTGCCAGCAGCCAACTAACAGCGGGAGAGACCCAGTACTTC
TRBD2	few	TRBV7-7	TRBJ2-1	CASSLNSGSSDEQFF	TGTGCTAGCAGCTTAAATAGCGGGAGTTCGGATGAGCAGTTCTTC
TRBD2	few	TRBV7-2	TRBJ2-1	CASSHKTSAGSSYNEQFF	TGTGCCAGCAGCCACAAGACCTCAGCGGGAAGCTCCTACAATGAGCAGTTCTTC
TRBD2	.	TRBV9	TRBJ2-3	CASSVRPSGDQGDTQYF	TGTGCCAGCAGCGTACGCCCTAGCGGGGACCAGGGAGATACGCAGTATTTT
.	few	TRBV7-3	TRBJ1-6	CASSPGTAVHSPLHF	TGTGCCAGCAGCCCTGGAACAGCCGTCCATTCACCCCTCCACTTT
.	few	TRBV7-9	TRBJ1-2	CASSPPLSGGYTF	TGTGCCAGCAGCCCCCCCCTATCGGGTGGCTACACCTTC
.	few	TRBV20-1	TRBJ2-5	CSVLGQETQYF	TGCAGTGTGTTAGGCCAAGAGACCCAGTACTTC
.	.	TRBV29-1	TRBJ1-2	CSVVGGDYGYTF	TGCAGCGTTGTTGGGGGGGACTATGGCTACACCTTC
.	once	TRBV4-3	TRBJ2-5	CASSQLYGQETQYF	TGCGCCAGCAGCCAACTATACGGGCAAGAGACCCAGTACTTC
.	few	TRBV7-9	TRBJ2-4	CASSPEFIQYF	TGTGCCAGCAGCCCCGAGTTCATTCAGTACTTC
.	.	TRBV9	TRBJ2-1	CASSARDSEQFF	TGTGCCAGCAGCGCGCGCGACAGCGAGCAGTTCTTC
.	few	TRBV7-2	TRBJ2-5	CASSWDTGETQYF	TGTGCCAGCAGTTGGGACACGGGAGAGACCCAGTACTTC
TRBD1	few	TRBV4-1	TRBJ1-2	CASSPPTGRDGYTF	TGCGCCAGCAGCCCGCCGACAGGGCGAGATGGCTACACCTTC
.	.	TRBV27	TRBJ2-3	CASSAQGAGNTDTQYF	TGTGCCAGCAGTGCACAGGGCGCGGGGAACACAGATACGCAGTATTTT
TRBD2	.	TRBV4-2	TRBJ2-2	CASSQGSSGRAGELFF	TGTGCCAGCAGCCAAGGGTCGAGCGGGAGAGCCGGGGAGCTGTTTTTT
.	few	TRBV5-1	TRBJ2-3	CASSASDTQYF	TGCGCCAGCAGCGCGTCAGATACGCAGTATTTT
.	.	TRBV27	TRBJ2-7	CASSPDRESYEQYF	TGTGCCAGCAGTCCGGACCGGGAGTCCTACGAGCAGTACTTC
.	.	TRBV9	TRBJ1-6	CASSVAVSNSPLHF	TGTGCCAGCAGCGTAGCGGTTAGTAATTCACCCCTCCACTTT
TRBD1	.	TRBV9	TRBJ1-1	CASSPWTGGTEAFF	TGTGCCAGCAGCCCATGGACAGGGGGCACTGAAGCTTTCTTT
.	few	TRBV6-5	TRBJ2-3	CASSNSDTQYF	TGTGCCAGCAGCAATTCAGATACGCAGTATTTT
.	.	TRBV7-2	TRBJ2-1	CASSLARGSYNEQFF	TGTGCCAGCAGCTTAGCACGGGGGTCCTACAATGAGCAGTTCTTC
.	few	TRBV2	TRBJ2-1	CASSETQGYNEQFF	TGTGCCAGCAGTGAAACACAGGGCTACAATGAGCAGTTCTTC
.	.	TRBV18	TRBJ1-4	CASSPGLAEKLFF	TGTGCCAGCTCACCGGGGCTGGCGGAAAAACTGTTTTTT
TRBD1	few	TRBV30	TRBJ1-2	CAWSARDRANYGYTF	TGTGCCTGGAGTGCAAGGGACAGGGCCAACTATGGCTACACCTTC
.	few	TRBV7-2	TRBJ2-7	CASSLKGVYEQYF	TGTGCCAGCAGCTTGAAGGGGGTATACGAGCAGTACTTC
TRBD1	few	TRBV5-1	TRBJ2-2	CASSFGQETGELFF	TGCGCCAGCAGCTTCGGACAGGAGACCGGGGAGCTGTTTTTT
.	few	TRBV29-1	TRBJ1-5	CSVCDGINQPQHF	TGCAGCGTTTGTGACGGAATCAATCAGCCCCAGCATTTT
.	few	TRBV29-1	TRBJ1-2	CSVEDRKEWDYGYTF	TGCAGCGTTGAAGACCGGAAGGAGTGGGACTATGGCTACACCTTC
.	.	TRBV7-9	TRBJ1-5	CASSQAGLSNQPQHF	TGTGCCAGCAGCCAAGCCGGGCTTAGCAATCAGCCCCAGCATTTT
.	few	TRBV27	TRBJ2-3	CASSLRWAPRDTQYF	TGTGCCAGCAGTTTAAGGTGGGCCCCCCGGGATACGCAGTATTTT
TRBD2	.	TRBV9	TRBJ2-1	CASSVEVAGGNEQFF	TGTGCCAGCAGCGTAGAGGTGGCGGGAGGCAATGAGCAGTTCTTC
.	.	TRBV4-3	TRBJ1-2	CASSQANYGYTF	TGCGCCAGCAGCCAGGCGAACTATGGCTACACCTTC
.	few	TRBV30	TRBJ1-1	CAWSVLTHQRAFF	TGTGCCTGGAGTGTGCTAACGCATCAGAGAGCTTTCTTT
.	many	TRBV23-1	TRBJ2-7	CASSQSGETYEQYF	TGCGCCAGCAGTCAATCGGGGGAGACCTACGAGCAGTACTTC
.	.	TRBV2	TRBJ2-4	CASEIAKNIQYF	TGTGCCAGCGAAATAGCCAAAAACATTCAGTACTTC
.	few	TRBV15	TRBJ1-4	CATSRANTATNEKLFF	TGTGCCACCAGCAGAGCTAATACGGCAACTAATGAAAAACTGTTTTTT